The next 9 T cell receptor beta chains were all read from a single sample in a study of CXCR3-negative and CXCR3-positive naive CD8 T cells. The authors made the TRB cDNA libraries by 5' RACE using UMI labels. TCRdb reprocessed the 5' RACE reads; each CDR3 protein has one entry and no DNA is given. This sample's table reports approximately 58,000 distinct CDR3 sequences. The sample was naive CXCR3- CD8+ T cells from blood. Documented subset: CD45RO-CCR7+CD27+CD95- naive CD8+ T cells lacking CXCR3 (TNR3-). These receptors were taken from a human donor in good health. Some clones in this sample may be carry-over from other donors' samples.

This chain's CDR3 is CASSFGQVTETQYF. This rearrangement joins TRBV5-5 to TRBJ2-5; TCRdb picks TRBD1, but there is no DNA to check that call. Germline lookup yields CDR1 SGHKS and CDR2 YYEKEE (reference sequence). The CDR3 totals 14 residues.

The rearrangement joins TRBV12-3 or TRBV12-4 to TRBJ2-3; lacking DNA, the TRBD2 call made by TCRdb goes unchecked. This CDR3 region has 17 residues. CDR3 residues: CASSFGASGGPTDTQYF.

This chain uses TRBV19 with TRBJ2-5; the TCRdb D gene call, TRBD1, has no DNA to confirm it. There are 15 residues in the CDR3. Germline V gene data show CDR1 as LNHDA and CDR2 as SQIVND (reference sequence). The CDR3 loop is CASRPPRGSQETQYF. Supplemented by reference TRBV19 and TRBJ2-5, the full variable domain reads DGGITQSPKYLFRKEGQNVTLSCEQNLNHDAMYWYRQDPGQGLRLIYYSQIVNDFQKGDIAEGYSVSREKKESFPLTVTSAQKNPTAFYLCASRPPRGSQETQYFGPGTRLLVL.

The chain carries TRBV4-1 and TRBJ2-7; TCRdb's D gene call, TRBD1, goes unchecked for lack of DNA. CDR1 is MGHRA and CDR2 is YSYEKL in the germline V gene. The CDR3 has 15 residues. CDR3 sequence reads: CASSRAEGAPYEQYF.

The chain uses TRBV15 and TRBJ2-3; TCRdb picks TRBD2, but there is no DNA to check that call. This CDR3 has 18 residues. Germline V gene data show CDR1 as LNHNV and CDR2 as YYDKDF (reference sequence). CDR3 amino acids: CATSRDITSGLSTDTQYF. Full variable domain (remainder filled in from reference TRBV15 and TRBJ2-3): DAMVIQNPRYQVTQFGKPVTLSCSQTLNHNVMYWYQQKSSQAPKLLFHYYDKDFNNEADTPDNFQSRRPNTSFCFLDIRSPGLGDTAMYLCATSRDITSGLSTDTQYFGPGTRLTVL.

The chain uses TRBV7-3 and TRBJ2-1; no DNA is available, so the TRBD2 call from TCRdb remains unchecked. The CDR3 is 16 amino acids. Per germline, CDR1 SGHTA and CDR2 FQGTGA. CDR3: CASSFVPLNLPHEQFF. Complete variable domain (other parts from reference TRBV7-3 and TRBJ2-1): GAGVSQTPSNKVTEKGKYVELRCDPISGHTALYWYRQSLGQGPEFLIYFQGTGAADDSGLPNDRFFAVRPEGSVSTLKIQRTERGDSAVYLCASSFVPLNLPHEQFFGPGTRLTVL.

The V call is TRBV28, the J call TRBJ1-1. The CDR3 is made up of 14 amino acids. Germline CDR1 and CDR2: MDHEN and SYDVKM. The CDR3 loop is CASSFRRGGTEAFF.

The chain joins TRBV6-2 or TRBV6-3 to TRBJ2-2; the TCRdb call, TRBD2, lacks DNA for checking. The CDR3 sequence is 18 residues long. CDR1 and CDR2 from the germline V gene are MNHEY and SVGEGT. The CDR3 region is CASSDIHTAGDNTGELFF.

V gene TRBV27 combines with J gene TRBJ1-2; TCRdb designates TRBD1, a call that cannot be tested without DNA. Germline CDR1 reads MNHEY; CDR2 reads SMNVEV (reference sequence). This CDR3 region has 14 residues. This CDR3 is CASSPRTEQGGYTF.